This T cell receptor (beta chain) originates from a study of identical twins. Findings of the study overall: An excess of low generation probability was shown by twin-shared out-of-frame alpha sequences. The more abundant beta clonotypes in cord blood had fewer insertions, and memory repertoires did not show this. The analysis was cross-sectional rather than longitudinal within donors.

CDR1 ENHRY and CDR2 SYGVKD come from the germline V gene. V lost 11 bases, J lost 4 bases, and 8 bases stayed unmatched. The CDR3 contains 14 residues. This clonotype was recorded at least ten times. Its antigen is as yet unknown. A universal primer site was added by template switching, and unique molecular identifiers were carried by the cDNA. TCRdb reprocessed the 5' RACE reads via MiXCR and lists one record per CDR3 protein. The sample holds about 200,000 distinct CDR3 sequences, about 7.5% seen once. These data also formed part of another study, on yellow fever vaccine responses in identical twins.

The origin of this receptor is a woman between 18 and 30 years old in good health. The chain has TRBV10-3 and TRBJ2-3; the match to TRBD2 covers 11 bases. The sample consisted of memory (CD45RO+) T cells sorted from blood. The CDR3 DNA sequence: TGTGCCTCCGATAGCGGGAGGGGTGCAGATACGCAGTATTTT. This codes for CASDSGRGADTQYF.